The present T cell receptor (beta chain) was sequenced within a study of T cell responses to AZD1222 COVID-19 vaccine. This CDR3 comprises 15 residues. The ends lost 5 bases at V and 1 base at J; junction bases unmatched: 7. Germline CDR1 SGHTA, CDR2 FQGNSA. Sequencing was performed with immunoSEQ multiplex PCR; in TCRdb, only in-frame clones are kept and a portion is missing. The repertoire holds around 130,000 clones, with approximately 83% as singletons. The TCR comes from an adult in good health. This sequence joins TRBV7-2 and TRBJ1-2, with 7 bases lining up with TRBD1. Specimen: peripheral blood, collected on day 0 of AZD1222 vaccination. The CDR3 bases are TGTGCCAGCAGCGTGGGACAGCCACATAACTATGGCTACACCTTC. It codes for CASSVGQPHNYGYTF.